This entry lists 7 T cell receptor beta chains sequenced from one sample in a study of T cell clonality in common variable immunodeficiency. The data were produced by immunoSEQ multiplex PCR, yet TCRdb's version contains in-frame clones alone and is incomplete. The specimen has about 74,000 clones, none found just once. Sequencing used peripheral blood mononuclear cells. The receptor source for this set is a person aged 18-70 years in good health.

Turning to this clone: The DNA ends 3 residues before the CDR3 does, and the rest of the CDR3 is filled in from the germline J gene. The rearrangement joins TRBV11-2 to TRBJ2-1; the D is unclear. This CDR3 has 13 residues. Trimming removed 0 bases at V and 5 bases at J, with 5 bases between. In germline, CDR1 is SGHAT, CDR2 FQNNGV. CDR3 DNA, as far as it was read: TGTGCCAGCAGCTTAGACAAAAACAATGAG. This sequence encodes CASSLDKNNE. In full, the CDR3 is CASSLDKNNEQFF.

This clone appeared a few times. The read gets to within 3 residues of the CDR3 end, and the germline J gene fills in the rest. This rearrangement joins TRBV20-1 to TRBJ2-7; 7 bases fit TRBD2. Trimming took 0 bases from V and 2 from J; bases not matched to a gene: 7. Germline V lookup: CDR1 DFQATT, CDR2 SNEGSKA (reference sequence). CDR3 length: 15 amino acids. The CDR3 region is CSARDGTSGAYEQYF. The DNA read from the CDR3 is TGCAGTGCTAGAGATGGTACGAGCGGGGCCTACGAG.

This clone was seen at least ten times. The read stops 3 residues short of the end of the CDR3; the missing end is completed from the germline J gene. The chain employs TRBV2 and TRBJ2-3, with TRBD1 matching over 9 bases. Per the germline V gene, CDR1 is SNHLY and CDR2 is FYNNEI. V dropped 6 bases and J dropped 2; count of bases not matched to a gene: 15. This CDR3 has 18 residues. CDR3 sequence reads: CASSPPGQGPRPTDTQYF. Partial CDR3 DNA: TGTGCCAGCAGCCCACCGGGACAGGGACCACGACCCACAGATACG.

The table lists this clone with many counts. Sequencing ends 3 residues short of the CDR3 end; the germline J gene provides the rest. V is TRBV5-1 and J is TRBJ2-1; D gene ambiguous. This CDR3 comprises 13 residues. V lost 1 base, J lost 4 bases, and 6 bases lay in between. Looked up from germline, CDR1 is SGHRS and CDR2 is YFSETQ. CDR3 DNA (partial): TGCGCCAGCAGCTTGTTTGCGTACAATGAG. Translated, it gives CASSLFAYNE. The whole CDR3 region reads CASSLFAYNEQFF.

This clone was counted ten times or more. The CDR3 end lies 3 residues beyond the end of the read and is filled in from the germline J gene. The rearrangement joins TRBV5-4 to TRBJ1-1; 7 bases fit TRBD1. V lost 4 bases and J lost 3; bases outside the gene matches: 3. CDR1 is SGHNT, CDR2 YYREEE, per germline (reference sequence). CDR3 length: 13 residues. The covered CDR3 bases are TGTGCCAGCAGCCCTACAGGGGACACTGAA. Translated: CASSPTGDTE. The full CDR3 is CASSPTGDTEAFF.

This clone was observed at least ten times. The read ends 3 residues shy of where the CDR3 ends; the end is completed using the germline J gene. This chain links TRBV19 with TRBJ2-2; possibly TRBD1 for D (6 bases). Germline CDR1 is LNHDA and CDR2 is SQIVND (reference sequence). The CDR3 runs to 15 residues. V was trimmed by 3 bases and J by 4 bases, leaving 12 bases between them. CDR3 sequence reads: CASSITGIGTGELFF. Incomplete CDR3 DNA: TGTGCCAGTAGTATTACAGGGATAGGCACCGGGGAG.

In this sample, this clone turned up many times. The CDR3 end lies 3 residues beyond the end of the read and is filled in from the germline J gene. This chain connects TRBV6-2 or TRBV6-3 to TRBJ2-1; 12 bases fit TRBD2. The CDR3 loop spans 15 amino acids. Germline V gene lookup returns CDR1 MNHEY and CDR2 SVGEGT. The J segment lost 9 bases and the V segment lost 10 bases, leaving 13 bases of the junction unmatched. The CDR3 spells CATKVLAGGTGEQFF. The DNA read from the CDR3 is TGTGCCACCAAAGTACTAGCGGGAGGAACAGGTGAG.